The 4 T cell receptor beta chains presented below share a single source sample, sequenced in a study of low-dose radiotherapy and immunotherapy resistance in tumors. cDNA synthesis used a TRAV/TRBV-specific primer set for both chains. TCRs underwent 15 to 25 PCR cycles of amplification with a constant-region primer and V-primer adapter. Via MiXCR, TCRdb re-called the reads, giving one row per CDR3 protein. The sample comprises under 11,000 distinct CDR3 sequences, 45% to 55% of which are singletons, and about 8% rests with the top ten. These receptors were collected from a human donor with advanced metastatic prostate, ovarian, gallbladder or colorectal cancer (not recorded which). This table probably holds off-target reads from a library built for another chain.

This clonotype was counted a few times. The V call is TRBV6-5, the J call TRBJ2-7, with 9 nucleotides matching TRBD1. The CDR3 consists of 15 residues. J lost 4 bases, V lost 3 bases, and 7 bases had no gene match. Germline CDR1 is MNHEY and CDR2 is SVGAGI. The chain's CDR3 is CASSYAGTGRYEQYF. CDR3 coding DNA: TGTGCCAGCAGTTATGCTGGGACAGGGAGGTACGAGCAGTACTTC.

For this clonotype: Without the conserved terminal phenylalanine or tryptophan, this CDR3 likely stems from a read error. Written as DNA, the CDR3 is TGTGCCAGCAGCTTGGATAACAGGATAGCCTATGGCTACACCTCC. Translation gives CASSLDNRIAYGYTS. The gene calls are TRBV5-5 and TRBJ1-2; weak D call: TRBD1 (5 bases). Trimming cost V 0 bases and J 4 bases, with 13 bases left between them. In germline, CDR1 is SGHKS, CDR2 YYEKEE (reference sequence). The CDR3 totals 15 residues.

The DNA of the CDR3 is TGTGCCAGCAGTTTAGGAGGGGCGGGAGAAGAGACCCAGTACTTC. Protein sequence: CASSLGGAGEETQYF. The chain recombines TRBV28 with TRBJ2-5; 7 bases line up with TRBD2. The CDR3 is 15 residues long. Looked up from germline, CDR1 is MDHEN and CDR2 is SYDVKM. The J segment lost 3 bases and the V segment lost 2 bases, leaving 6 bases of the junction unmatched.

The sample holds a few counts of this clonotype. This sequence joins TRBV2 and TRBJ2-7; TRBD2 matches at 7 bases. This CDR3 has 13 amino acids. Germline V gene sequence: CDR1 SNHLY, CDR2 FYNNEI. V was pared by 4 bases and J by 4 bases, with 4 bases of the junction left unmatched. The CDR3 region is CASSAGGRYEQYF. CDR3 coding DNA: TGTGCCAGCAGTGCCGGGGGGAGGTACGAGCAGTACTTC. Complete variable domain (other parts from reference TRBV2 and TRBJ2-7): EPEVTQTPSHQVTQMGQEVILRCVPISNHLYFYWYRQILGQKVEFLVSFYNNEISEKSEIFDDQFSVERPDGSNFTLKIRSTKLEDSAMYFCASSAGGRYEQYFGPGTRLTVT.